This TCR beta chain originates from a study of T cells after yellow fever vaccination. Overall study findings and caveats: The secondary T-cell response peaked on day 5, not day 15, but was weaker. The bulk population could contribute abundant contaminating clonotypes to FACS-sorted repertoires.

This clonotype turned up a few times. The antigen is unknown. In germline, CDR1 is KGHSH, CDR2 LQKENI. Deletions cut 2 bases from V and 3 bases from J, with 11 bases between. CDR3 length: 14 residues. From the 5' RACE reads, TCRdb called clonotypes with MiXCR, one entry per CDR3 protein. The sample records approximately 300,000 distinct CDR3 sequences, roughly 13% being singletons. Here the sequenced sample was CD4+ T cells sorted from PBMCs, taken 45 days after the yellow fever booster vaccination. The chain recombines TRBV18 with TRBJ2-7; tentative D call: TRBD2 (5 bases). This clonotype was sampled from a man aged 30 to 45 who received the YFV17D yellow fever vaccine. In nucleotides, the CDR3 is TGTGCCAGCTCACCATTATCGGGGATCTACGAGCAGTACTTC. Its protein product is CASSPLSGIYEQYF.